These 20 T cell receptor beta chains were sequenced from one sample in a study of cytomegalovirus exposure and HLA in healthy donors. This PCR relied on a set of 60 Vbeta primers and 13 Jbeta primers. The assay was immunoSEQ multiplex PCR, and TCRdb's table has in-frame clones only and misses some. The data contain some 160,000 clones, around 80% of them singletons. Sequenced material: PBMCs. These receptors all come from a woman aged 40 to 55 in good health and CMV-seronegative.

This clone has only a few counts. The chain recombines TRBV15 with TRBJ2-7, with D possibly TRBD1 on 5 matching bases. This CDR3 has 14 amino acids. V dropped 0 bases and J dropped 4 bases, with 10 bases sitting between them. Germline-derived CDR1 and CDR2 are LNHNV and YYDKDF (reference sequence). CDR3 loop: CATSRDRGRYEQYF. CDR3 DNA: TGTGCCACCAGCAGAGATAGGGGCAGATACGAGCAGTACTTC.

The rearrangement joins TRBV7-2 to TRBJ2-1, with 8 bases matching TRBD1. The CDR3 totals 16 residues. Per the germline V gene, CDR1 is SGHTA and CDR2 is FQGNSA. J lost 8 bases, V lost 4 bases, and 13 bases had no gene match. CDR3 DNA: TGTGCCAGCAGCTCCGTTTCAGGGGGCATCAGCCATGAGCAGTTCTTC. This sequence encodes CASSSVSGGISHEQFF. The variable domain in full, with the rest retrieved from reference TRBV7-2 and TRBJ2-1, is GAGVSQSPSNKVTEKGKDVELRCDPISGHTALYWYRQSLGQGLEFLIYFQGNSAPDKSGLPSDRFSAERTGGSVSTLTIQRTQQEDSAVYLCASSSVSGGISHEQFFGPGTRLTVL.

Here the CDR3 DNA reads TGTGCCAGCAGCTTACGGCTAGCGGGAACAGATACGCAGTATTTT. Amino acids: CASSLRLAGTDTQYF. The V gene is TRBV7-2, the J gene TRBJ2-3; 9 bases match TRBD2. The CDR3 length is 15 residues. Trimming at V came to 2 bases and at J to 3 bases, leaving 3 bases not matched to a gene. CDR1 and CDR2 (germline): SGHTA, FQGNSA.

The rearrangement links TRBV11-1 to TRBJ2-7, with D maybe TRBD2 (6 bases). The V gene lost 0 bases and the J gene lost 3 bases, with 12 bases spanning the gap. The CDR3 totals 15 residues. The V gene's germline CDR1 is SGHAT and CDR2 FQDESV (reference sequence). CDR3 coding DNA: TGTGCCAGCAGCTTAGCGGTCGGGAGCGGCTACGAGCAGTACTTC. It translates to CASSLAVGSGYEQYF.

J is TRBJ1-6 and V is TRBV6-8; 8 bases map to TRBD1. V shed 6 bases, J shed 0 bases, and the junction held 4 bases outside the gene matches. Germline values: CDR1 MNHGY, CDR2 SAAAGT. This CDR3 is built from 16 residues. CDR3 coding DNA: TGTGCCAGCAGACAGGGGGTGAGCTCCTATAATTCACCCCTCCACTTT. This gives the protein CASRQGVSSYNSPLHF.

The J gene is TRBJ1-2, the V gene TRBV27; D not certain. With 4 bases removed from V and 0 bases from J, the gap between germline ends came to 9 bases. The CDR3 has 14 residues. Germline V lookup: CDR1 MNHEY, CDR2 SMNVEV (reference sequence). CDR3: CASSSGLSNYGYTF. The CDR3 DNA sequence: TGTGCCAGCAGTTCGGGATTATCTAACTATGGCTACACCTTC.

On this clone: An end of the junction differs from the germline gene, which may be a read error. The same CDR3 also results from other DNA sequences found in this sample. The V and J genes are TRBV7-7 and TRBJ1-1, with no clear D. The CDR3 runs to 13 residues. CDR1 is SSHAT and CDR2 is FNYEAQ in the germline V gene (reference sequence). CDR3 sequence reads: CASSLGMNTEAFF. DNA of the CDR3: TGTGCTAGCAGTCTCGGGATGAACACTGAAGCTTTCTTT.

This clone was counted once. This chain connects TRBV2 to TRBJ1-6, with D unresolved. V gave up 3 bases and J gave up 4 bases, with 4 bases separating them. Germline V gene lookup returns CDR1 SNHLY and CDR2 FYNNEI. There are 13 residues in the CDR3. This CDR3 reads CASSEQYNSPLHF. Written as DNA, the CDR3 is TGTGCCAGCAGTGAGCAGTATAATTCACCCCTCCACTTT.

The CDR3 bases are TGTGCCATCAGTGCGCAGGCCGATTTAACGCAGTATTTT. This gives the protein CAISAQADLTQYF. The chain has TRBV10-3 and TRBJ2-3; the D is unclear. This CDR3 comprises 13 residues. Trimming removed 4 bases at V and 9 bases at J, with 14 bases between. Germline CDR1 and CDR2: ENHRY and SYGVKD.

This clone was counted once. The V and J genes are TRBV20-1 and TRBJ2-7, with D uncertain. CDR3 length equals 11 residues. V lost 5 bases and J lost 3, with 8 bases in between. Per the germline V gene, CDR1 is DFQATT and CDR2 is SNEGSKA (reference sequence). CDR3 bases: TGCAGTGCTCCGGTTGACTACGAGCAGTACTTC. Residues: CSAPVDYEQYF.

The V call is TRBV7-2, the J call TRBJ2-3, with D unresolved. Germline V gene data show CDR1 as SGHTA and CDR2 as FQGNSA. The germline V and J ends were trimmed by 0 bases and 2 bases, with 9 bases remaining between them. The CDR3 is 15 residues long. The CDR3 protein is CASSLAGRHTDTQYF. The DNA for the CDR3 is TGTGCCAGCAGCTTAGCGGGCAGACACACAGATACGCAGTATTTT.

The chain carries TRBV2 and TRBJ2-1; 12 nucleotides match TRBD2. Germline loops: CDR1 SNHLY, CDR2 FYNNEI. The J segment lost 7 bases and the V segment lost 6 bases, leaving 7 bases of the junction unmatched. The CDR3 runs to 15 residues. The CDR3: CASRRKTSGGNEQFF. CDR3 coding DNA: TGTGCCAGCAGGCGGAAGACTAGCGGGGGAAATGAGCAGTTCTTC.

The CDR3 bases are TGTGCCAGCAGCCGGGACAGGATCGGCACTGAAGCTTTCTTT. Protein: CASSRDRIGTEAFF. The chain recombines TRBV14 with TRBJ1-1; 8 bases map to TRBD1. V gave up 4 bases and J gave up 4 bases; unmatched junction bases: 5. Per germline, CDR1 SGHDN and CDR2 FVKESK. The CDR3 covers 14 residues.

J is TRBJ2-5 and V is TRBV5-8; D is unclear. There are 14 residues in the CDR3. V was cut by 4 bases and J by 10 bases, with 20 bases left in between. Germline V gene lookup returns CDR1 SGHTS and CDR2 YDEGEE. Written as DNA, the CDR3 is TGTGCCAGCAGCCTGGACGTGGGCCGTAACGACCAGTACTTC. Amino acid sequence: CASSLDVGRNDQYF.

This clone was seen just once. This sequence joins TRBV13 and TRBJ2-7, with 13 bases aligning to TRBD2. The CDR3 loop spans 18 amino acids. Trimming cost V 6 bases and J 1 base; bases outside gene matches: 12. Germline-derived CDR1 and CDR2 are PRHDT and FYEKMQ (reference sequence). The CDR3 loop is CASSFTTSGGVISYEQYF. Here the CDR3 DNA reads TGTGCCAGCAGTTTTACTACTAGCGGGGGGGTTATATCCTACGAGCAGTACTTC.

This chain joins TRBV19 and TRBJ2-1; 12 bases align to TRBD2. This CDR3 has 14 amino acids. Germline V CDR1 and CDR2: LNHDA, SQIVND (reference sequence). With V trimmed by 6 bases and J by 5 bases, 2 bases remained unmatched. CDR3 coding DNA: TGTGCCAGTAGAAGACTAGCGGGAGACAATGAGCAGTTCTTC. It translates to CASRRLAGDNEQFF. The complete variable domain, with remaining parts taken from reference TRBV19 and TRBJ2-1, reads DGGITQSPKYLFRKEGQNVTLSCEQNLNHDAMYWYRQDPGQGLRLIYYSQIVNDFQKGDIAEGYSVSREKKESFPLTVTSAQKNPTAFYLCASRRLAGDNEQFFGPGTRLTVL.

The chain employs TRBV30 and TRBJ1-6; TRBD1 agrees at 8 bases. The CDR3 runs to 15 residues. V shed 1 base and J 10 bases; nucleotides not matched to a gene: 9. From germline, CDR1 is GTSNPN and CDR2 SVGIG (reference sequence). The CDR3 sequence: CAWSAVTGGRSPLHF. Written as DNA, the CDR3 is TGTGCCTGGAGTGCGGTAACAGGGGGACGGTCACCCCTCCACTTT.

This chain uses TRBV7-9 with TRBJ2-3, with 8 positions matching TRBD1. Germline-derived CDR1 and CDR2 are SEHNR and FQNEAQ (reference sequence). This CDR3 region has 15 residues. Trimming cost V 5 bases and J 5 bases; bases outside gene matches: 9. In DNA, the CDR3 is TGTGCCAGCAGCATCGCGACAGGGGAGGTAGATACGCAGTATTTT. This gives the protein CASSIATGEVDTQYF.

The rearrangement links TRBV7-5 to TRBJ2-3; the table calls TRBD2, which could not be checked here. TRBV7-5 is a pseudogene. The CDR3 loop spans 18 amino acids. The CDR3 bases are TGTGCCAGAAGCTTCGGGGGTCTAGCGGGAGTTTGTGGCGGTACGCAGTATTTT. Amino acids: CARSFGGLAGVCGGTQYF.

The chain carries TRBV5-6 and TRBJ1-5; D is undetermined. In germline, CDR1 is SGHDT, CDR2 YYEEEE. The V end was cut by 2 bases, the J end by 4 bases, with 7 bases between. The CDR3 is made up of 13 amino acids. The CDR3 is CASSLVGNQPQHF. DNA of the CDR3: TGTGCCAGCAGCTTAGTCGGTAATCAGCCCCAGCATTTT.